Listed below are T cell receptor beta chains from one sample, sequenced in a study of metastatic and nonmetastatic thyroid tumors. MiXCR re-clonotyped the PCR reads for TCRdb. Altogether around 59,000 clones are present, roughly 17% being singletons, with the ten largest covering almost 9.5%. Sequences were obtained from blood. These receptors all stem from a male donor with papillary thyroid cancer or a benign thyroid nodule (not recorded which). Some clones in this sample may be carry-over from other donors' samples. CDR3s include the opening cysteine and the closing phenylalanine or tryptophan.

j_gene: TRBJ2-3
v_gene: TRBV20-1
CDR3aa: CSASPVRGGADTQYF

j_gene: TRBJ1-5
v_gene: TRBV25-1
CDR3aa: CASSSGQGDNQPQHF

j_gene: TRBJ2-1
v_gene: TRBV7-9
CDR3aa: CASSLHGGAHEQFF

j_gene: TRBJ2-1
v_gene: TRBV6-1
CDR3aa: CASSEIPGGGRGSYNEQFF

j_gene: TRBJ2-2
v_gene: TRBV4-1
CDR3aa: CASSPKGGHGKTGELFF

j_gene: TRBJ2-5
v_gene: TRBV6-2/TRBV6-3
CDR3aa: CASSYRSLRETQYF

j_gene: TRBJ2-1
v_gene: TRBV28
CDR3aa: CASSTWGAGVNEQFF

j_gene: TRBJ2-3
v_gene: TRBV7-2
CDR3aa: CASSFTSGPADTQYF

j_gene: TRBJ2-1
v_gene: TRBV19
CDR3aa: CASTKSALAVGGNEQFF

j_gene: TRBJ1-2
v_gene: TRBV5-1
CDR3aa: CASRHGTQTTPYGYTF

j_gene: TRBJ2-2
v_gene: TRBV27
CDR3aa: CASSLLASGGAGELFF

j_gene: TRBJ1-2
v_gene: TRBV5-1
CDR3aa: CASSLGRRFSVRYGYTF

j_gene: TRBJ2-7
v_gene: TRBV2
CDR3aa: CASSESSGSSYEQYF

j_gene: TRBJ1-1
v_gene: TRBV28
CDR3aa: CASSSLANRKMNTEAFF

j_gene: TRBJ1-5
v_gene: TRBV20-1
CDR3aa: CSAWDSYSNQPQNF

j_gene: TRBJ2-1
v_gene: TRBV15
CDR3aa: CATRGWGPLGNEQFF

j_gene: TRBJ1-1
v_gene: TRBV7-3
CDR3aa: CASSPQGNTEAFF

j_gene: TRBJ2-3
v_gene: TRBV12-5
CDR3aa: CASGLGLLGTDTQYF

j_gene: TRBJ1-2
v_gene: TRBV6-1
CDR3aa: CASSENSFYGYTF

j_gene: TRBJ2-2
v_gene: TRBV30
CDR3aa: CACQPRGTGELFF

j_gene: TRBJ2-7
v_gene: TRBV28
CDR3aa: CASSLVGGGALRYEQHF

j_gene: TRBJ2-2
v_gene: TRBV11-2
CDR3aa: CASSLYLGTGELFF

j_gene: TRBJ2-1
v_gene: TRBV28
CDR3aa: CASSFDRSYNEQFF

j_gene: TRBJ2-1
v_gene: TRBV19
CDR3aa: CASSSRDLNNEQFF

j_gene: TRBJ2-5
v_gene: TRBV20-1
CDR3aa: CSARAYLAGQETQYF

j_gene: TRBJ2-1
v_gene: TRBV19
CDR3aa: CASSNGLAGGHEQFF

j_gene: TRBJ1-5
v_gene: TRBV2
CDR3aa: CASRMDNQPQHF

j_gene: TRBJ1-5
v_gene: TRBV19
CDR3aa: CASIQTGGTSNQPQHF

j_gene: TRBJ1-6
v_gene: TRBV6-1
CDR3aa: CASSLTGSGGSPLHF

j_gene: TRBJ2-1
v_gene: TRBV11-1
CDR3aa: CASSQTSGRAPINEQFF

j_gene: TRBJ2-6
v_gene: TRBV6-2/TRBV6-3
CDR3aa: CASRRDGGWANVLTF

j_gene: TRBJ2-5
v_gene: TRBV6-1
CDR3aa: CASRGGALQETQYF

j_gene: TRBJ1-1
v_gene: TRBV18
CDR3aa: CASSRNRDTEAFF

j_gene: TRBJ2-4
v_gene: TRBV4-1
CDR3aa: CASSRGLAGGVAKNIQYF

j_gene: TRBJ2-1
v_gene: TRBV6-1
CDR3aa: CASRPGTEPSNHQFF

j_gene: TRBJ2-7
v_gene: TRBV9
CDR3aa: CASSVNGRGGYEQYF

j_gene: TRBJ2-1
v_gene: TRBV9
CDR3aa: CASSDPLAGSSYNEQFF

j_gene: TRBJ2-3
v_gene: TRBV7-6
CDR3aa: CASSRYPPPQDTQYF

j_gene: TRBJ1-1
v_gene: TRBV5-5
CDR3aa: CASSLQTAYTEAFF

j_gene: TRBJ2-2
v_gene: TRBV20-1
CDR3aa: CSAGTSGTGELFF

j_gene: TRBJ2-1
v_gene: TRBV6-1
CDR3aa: CASSPSGGSGEQFF

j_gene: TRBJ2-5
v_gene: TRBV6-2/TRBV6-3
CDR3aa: CASTSPASGGQDTQYF

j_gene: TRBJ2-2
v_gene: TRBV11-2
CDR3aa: CASSLQGSIGELFF

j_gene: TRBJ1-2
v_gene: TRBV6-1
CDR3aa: CASSEANMNRYYGYTF

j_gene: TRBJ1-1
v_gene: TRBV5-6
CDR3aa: CASSLNNRGMNTEAFF

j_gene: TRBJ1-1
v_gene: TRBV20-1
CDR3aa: CSAEGLMNTEAFF

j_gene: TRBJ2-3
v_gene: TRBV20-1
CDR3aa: CSARAGDPTDTQYF

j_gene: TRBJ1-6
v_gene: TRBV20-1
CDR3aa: CSARDPTGGRNSPLHF

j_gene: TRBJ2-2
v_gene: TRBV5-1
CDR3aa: CASSLASGGNTGELFF

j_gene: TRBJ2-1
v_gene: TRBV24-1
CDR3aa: CATSYKTSATNNEQFF